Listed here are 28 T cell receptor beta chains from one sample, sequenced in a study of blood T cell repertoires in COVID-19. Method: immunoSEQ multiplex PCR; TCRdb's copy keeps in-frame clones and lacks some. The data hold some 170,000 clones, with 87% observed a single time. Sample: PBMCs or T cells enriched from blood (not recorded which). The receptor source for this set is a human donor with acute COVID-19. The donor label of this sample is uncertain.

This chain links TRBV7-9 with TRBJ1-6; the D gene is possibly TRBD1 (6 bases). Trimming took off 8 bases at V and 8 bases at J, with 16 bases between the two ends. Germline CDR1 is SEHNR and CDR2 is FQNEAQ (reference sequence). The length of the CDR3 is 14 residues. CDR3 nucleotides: TGTGCCAGCCTTCCGCAGGGGCGAGATTCACCCCTCCACTTT. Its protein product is CASLPQGRDSPLHF.

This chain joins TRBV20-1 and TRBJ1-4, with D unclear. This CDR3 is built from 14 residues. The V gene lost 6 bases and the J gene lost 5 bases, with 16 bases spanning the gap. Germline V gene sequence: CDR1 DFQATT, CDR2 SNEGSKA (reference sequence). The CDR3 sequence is CSASPTGKNEKLFF. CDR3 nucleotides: TGCAGTGCAAGTCCCACGGGTAAAAATGAAAAACTGTTTTTT.

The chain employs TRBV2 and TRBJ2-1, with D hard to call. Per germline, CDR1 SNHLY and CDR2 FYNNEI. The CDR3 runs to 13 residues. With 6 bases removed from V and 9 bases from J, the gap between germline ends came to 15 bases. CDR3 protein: CASRVLGVGEQFF. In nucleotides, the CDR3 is TGTGCCAGCAGGGTTTTGGGCGTAGGTGAGCAGTTCTTC.

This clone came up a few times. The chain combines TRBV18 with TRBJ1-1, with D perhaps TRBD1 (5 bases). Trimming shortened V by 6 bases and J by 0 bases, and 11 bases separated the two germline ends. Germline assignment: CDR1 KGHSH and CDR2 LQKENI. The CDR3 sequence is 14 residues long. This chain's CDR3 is CASSLGGVNTEAFF. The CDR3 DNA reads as TGTGCCAGCTCCCTCGGGGGAGTGAACACTGAAGCTTTCTTT.

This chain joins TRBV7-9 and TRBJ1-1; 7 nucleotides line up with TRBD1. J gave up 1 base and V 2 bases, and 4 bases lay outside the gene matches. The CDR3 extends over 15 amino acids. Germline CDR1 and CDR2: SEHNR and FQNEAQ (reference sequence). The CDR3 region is CASSLPDRPNTEAFF. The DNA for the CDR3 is TGTGCCAGCAGCTTACCGGACAGGCCGAACACTGAAGCTTTCTTT.

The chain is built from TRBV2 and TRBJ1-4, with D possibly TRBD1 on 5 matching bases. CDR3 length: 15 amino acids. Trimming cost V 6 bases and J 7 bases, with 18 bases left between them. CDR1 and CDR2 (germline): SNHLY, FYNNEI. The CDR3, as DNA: TGTGCCAGCAGGCGAAGATCGGGGGTTAGTGAAAAACTGTTTTTT. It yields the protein CASRRRSGVSEKLFF.

The CDR3, as DNA: TGTGCCAGCAGCTTGGTAGGACTAGCGGGGGGACAAGAGACCCAGTACTTC. Translation gives CASSLVGLAGGQETQYF. V and J are TRBV5-4 and TRBJ2-5; 14 bases map to TRBD2. Germline trimming cut 0 bases from V and 2 bases from J; bases unmatched to any gene: 3. The germline gives CDR1 SGHNT, CDR2 YYREEE (reference sequence). The CDR3 is 17 amino acids.

In DNA, the CDR3 is TGCGCCAGCAGCTCAACGCTGGCTGGGGGGAACTATGGCTACACCTTC. Translating it yields CASSSTLAGGNYGYTF. The gene calls are TRBV5-1 and TRBJ1-2; possible D gene TRBD1, 5 bases. Trimming took 3 bases from V and 2 from J, leaving 17 bases between them. The CDR3 covers 16 residues. Germline CDR1 SGHRS, CDR2 YFSETQ. Full variable domain (missing parts from reference TRBV5-1 and TRBJ1-2): KAGVTQTPRYLIKTRGQQVTLSCSPISGHRSVSWYQQTPGQGLQFLFEYFSETQRNKGNFPGRFSGRQFSNSRSEMNVSTLELGDSALYLCASSSTLAGGNYGYTFGSGTRLTVV.

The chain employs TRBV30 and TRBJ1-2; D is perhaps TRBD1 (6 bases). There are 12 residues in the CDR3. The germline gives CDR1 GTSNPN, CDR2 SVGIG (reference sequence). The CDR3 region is CAEDSGQAGYTF. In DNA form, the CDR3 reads TGTGCTGAGGACAGCGGACAAGCCGGCTACACCTTC.

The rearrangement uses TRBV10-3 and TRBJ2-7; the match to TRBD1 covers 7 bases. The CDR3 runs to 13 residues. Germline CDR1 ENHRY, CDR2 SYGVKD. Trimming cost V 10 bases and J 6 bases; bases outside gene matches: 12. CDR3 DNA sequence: TGTGCCACCTCCGACAGGGACAGTGCCGAGCAGTACTTC. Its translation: CATSDRDSAEQYF.

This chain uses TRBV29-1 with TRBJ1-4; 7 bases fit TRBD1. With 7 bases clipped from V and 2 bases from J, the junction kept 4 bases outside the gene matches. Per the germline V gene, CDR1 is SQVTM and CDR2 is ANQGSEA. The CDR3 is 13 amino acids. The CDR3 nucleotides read TGCAGCGCACAGGGGAACACTAATGAAAAACTGTTTTTT. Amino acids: CSAQGNTNEKLFF.

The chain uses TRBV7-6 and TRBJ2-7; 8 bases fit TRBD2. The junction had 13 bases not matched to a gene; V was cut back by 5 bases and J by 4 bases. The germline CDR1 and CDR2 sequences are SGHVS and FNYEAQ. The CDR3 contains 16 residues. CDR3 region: CASSLWGRGAKYEQYF. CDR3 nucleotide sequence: TGTGCCAGCAGCCTATGGGGGCGGGGGGCGAAGTACGAGCAGTACTTC.

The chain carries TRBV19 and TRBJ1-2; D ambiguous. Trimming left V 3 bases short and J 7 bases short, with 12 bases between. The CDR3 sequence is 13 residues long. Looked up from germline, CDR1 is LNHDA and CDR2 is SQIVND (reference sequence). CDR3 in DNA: TGTGCCAGTAGTATGGCCGGGAGTAGTGGCTACACCTTC. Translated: CASSMAGSSGYTF.

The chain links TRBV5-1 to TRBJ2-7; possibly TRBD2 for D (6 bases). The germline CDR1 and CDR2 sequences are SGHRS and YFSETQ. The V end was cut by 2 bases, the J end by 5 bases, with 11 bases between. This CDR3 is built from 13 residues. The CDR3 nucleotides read TGCGCCAGCAGCTTCAGCGGGCCCCACGAGCAGTACTTC. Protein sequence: CASSFSGPHEQYF. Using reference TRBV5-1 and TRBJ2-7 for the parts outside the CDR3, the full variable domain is KAGVTQTPRYLIKTRGQQVTLSCSPISGHRSVSWYQQTPGQGLQFLFEYFSETQRNKGNFPGRFSGRQFSNSRSEMNVSTLELGDSALYLCASSFSGPHEQYFGPGTRLTVT.

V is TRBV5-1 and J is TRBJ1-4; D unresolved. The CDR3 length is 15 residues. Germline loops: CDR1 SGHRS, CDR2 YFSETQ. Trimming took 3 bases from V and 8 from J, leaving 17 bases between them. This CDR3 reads CASSSDPGSGEKLFF. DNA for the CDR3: TGCGCCAGCAGCTCAGACCCAGGCTCGGGGGAAAAACTGTTTTTT.

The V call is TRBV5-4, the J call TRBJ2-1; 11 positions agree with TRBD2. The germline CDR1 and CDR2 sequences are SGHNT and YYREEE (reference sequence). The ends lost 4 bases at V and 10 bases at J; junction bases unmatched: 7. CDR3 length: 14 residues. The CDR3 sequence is CASSPPGTSGEQFF. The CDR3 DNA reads TGTGCCAGCAGCCCCCCCGGGACTAGCGGCGAGCAGTTCTTC. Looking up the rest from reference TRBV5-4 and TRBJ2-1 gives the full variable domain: ETGVTQSPTHLIKTRGQQVTLRCSSQSGHNTVSWYQQALGQGPQFIFQYYREEENGRGNFPPRFSGLQFPNYSSELNVNALELDDSALYLCASSPPGTSGEQFFGPGTRLTVL.

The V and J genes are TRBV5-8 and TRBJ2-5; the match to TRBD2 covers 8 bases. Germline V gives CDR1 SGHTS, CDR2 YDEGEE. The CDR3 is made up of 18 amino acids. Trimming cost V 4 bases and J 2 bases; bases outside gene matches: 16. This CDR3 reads CASSLVGWASGSQETQYF. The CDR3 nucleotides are TGTGCCAGCAGCCTGGTCGGGTGGGCTAGCGGGTCGCAAGAGACCCAGTACTTC. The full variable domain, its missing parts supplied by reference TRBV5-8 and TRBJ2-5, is EAGVTQSPTHLIKTRGQQATLRCSPISGHTSVYWYQQALGLGLQFLLWYDEGEERNRGNFPPRFSGRQFPNYSSELNVNALELEDSALYLCASSLVGWASGSQETQYFGPGTRLLVL.

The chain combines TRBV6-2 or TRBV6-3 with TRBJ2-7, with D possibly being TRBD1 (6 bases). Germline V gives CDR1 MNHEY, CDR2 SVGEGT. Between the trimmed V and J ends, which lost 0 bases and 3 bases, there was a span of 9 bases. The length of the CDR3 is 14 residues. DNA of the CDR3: TGTGCCAGCAGTTACTCGGGCAGGGGCTACGAGCAGTACTTC. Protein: CASSYSGRGYEQYF.

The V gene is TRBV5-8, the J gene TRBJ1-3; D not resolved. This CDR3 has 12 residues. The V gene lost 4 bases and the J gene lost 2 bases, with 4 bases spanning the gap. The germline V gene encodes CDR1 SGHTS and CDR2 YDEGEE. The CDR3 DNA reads TGTGCCAGCAGCGGCACTGGAAACACCATATATTTT. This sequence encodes CASSGTGNTIYF.

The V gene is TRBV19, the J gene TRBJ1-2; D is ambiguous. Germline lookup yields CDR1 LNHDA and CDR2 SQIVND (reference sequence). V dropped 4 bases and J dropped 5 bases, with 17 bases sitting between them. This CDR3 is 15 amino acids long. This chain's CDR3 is CASSTRGGLSYGYTF. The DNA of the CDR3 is TGTGCCAGTAGTACCCGAGGAGGGTTAAGTTATGGCTACACCTTC.

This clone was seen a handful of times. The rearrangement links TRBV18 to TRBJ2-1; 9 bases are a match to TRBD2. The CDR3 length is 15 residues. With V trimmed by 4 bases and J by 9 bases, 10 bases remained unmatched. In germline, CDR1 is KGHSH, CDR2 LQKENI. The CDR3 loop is CASSRSGTSLVEQFF. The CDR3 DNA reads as TGTGCCAGCTCACGTTCCGGGACTAGCTTGGTTGAGCAGTTCTTC.

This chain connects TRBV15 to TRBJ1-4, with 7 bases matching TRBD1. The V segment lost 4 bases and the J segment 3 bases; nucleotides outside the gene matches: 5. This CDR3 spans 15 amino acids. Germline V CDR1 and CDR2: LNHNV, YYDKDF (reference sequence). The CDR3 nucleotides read TGTGCCACCAGCACCCCCGGGACAGCTAATGAAAAACTGTTTTTT. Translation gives CATSTPGTANEKLFF.

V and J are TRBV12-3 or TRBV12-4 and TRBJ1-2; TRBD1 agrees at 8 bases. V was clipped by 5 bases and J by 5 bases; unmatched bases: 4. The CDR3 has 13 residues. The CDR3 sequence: CASSKDRVYGYTF. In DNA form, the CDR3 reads TGTGCCAGCAGTAAGGACAGGGTGTATGGCTACACCTTC.

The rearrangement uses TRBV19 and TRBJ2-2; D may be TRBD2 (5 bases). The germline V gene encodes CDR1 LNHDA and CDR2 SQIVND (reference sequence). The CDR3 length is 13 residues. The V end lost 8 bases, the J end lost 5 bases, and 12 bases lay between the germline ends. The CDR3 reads CASAGMRTGELFF. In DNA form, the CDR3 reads TGTGCCAGTGCCGGGATGCGGACCGGGGAGCTGTTTTTT. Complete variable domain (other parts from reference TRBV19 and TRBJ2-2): DGGITQSPKYLFRKEGQNVTLSCEQNLNHDAMYWYRQDPGQGLRLIYYSQIVNDFQKGDIAEGYSVSREKKESFPLTVTSAQKNPTAFYLCASAGMRTGELFFGEGSRLTVL.

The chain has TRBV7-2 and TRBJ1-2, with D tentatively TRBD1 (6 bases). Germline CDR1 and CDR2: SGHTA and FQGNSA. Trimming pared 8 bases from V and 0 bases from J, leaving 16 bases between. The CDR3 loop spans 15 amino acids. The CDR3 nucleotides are TGTGCCAGCTCTATAGGGGCAGGGGCTAACTATGGCTACACCTTC. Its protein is CASSIGAGANYGYTF.

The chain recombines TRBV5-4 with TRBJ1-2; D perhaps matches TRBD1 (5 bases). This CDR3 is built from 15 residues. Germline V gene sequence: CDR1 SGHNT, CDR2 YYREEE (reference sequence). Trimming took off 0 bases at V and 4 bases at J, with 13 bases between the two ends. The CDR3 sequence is CASSLALDKTYGYTF. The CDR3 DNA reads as TGTGCCAGCAGCTTGGCCTTGGACAAAACCTATGGCTACACCTTC.

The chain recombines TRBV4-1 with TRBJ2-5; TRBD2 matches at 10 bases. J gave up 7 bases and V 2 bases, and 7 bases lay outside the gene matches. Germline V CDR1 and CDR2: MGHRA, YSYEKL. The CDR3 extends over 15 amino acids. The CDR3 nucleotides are TGCGCCAGCAGCCAACCTAAGACTAGCGGGCCGACCCAGTACTTC. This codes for CASSQPKTSGPTQYF.

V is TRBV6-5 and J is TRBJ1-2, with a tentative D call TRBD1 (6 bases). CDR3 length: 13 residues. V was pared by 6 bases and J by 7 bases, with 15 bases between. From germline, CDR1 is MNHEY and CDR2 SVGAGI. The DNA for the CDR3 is TGTGCCAGCAGAGACGGGGGGGCCACTGGCTACACCTTC. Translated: CASRDGGATGYTF.